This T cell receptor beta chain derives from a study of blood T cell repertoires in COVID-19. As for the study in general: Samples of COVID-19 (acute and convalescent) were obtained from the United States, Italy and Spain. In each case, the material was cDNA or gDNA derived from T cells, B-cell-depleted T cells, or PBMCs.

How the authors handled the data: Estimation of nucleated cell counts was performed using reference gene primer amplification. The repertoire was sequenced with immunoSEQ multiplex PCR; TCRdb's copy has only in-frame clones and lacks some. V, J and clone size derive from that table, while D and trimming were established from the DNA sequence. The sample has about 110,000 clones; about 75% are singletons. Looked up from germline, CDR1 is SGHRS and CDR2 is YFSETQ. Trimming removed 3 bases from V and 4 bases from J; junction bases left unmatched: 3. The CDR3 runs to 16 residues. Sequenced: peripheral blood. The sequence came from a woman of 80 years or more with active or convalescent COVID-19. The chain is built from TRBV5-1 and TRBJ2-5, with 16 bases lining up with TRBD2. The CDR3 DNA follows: TGCGCCAGCAGCTCAGGGACTAGCGGGAGGGTAGAGACCCAGTACTTC. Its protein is CASSSGTSGRVETQYF.